This TCR beta chain was sequenced for a study of TIL therapy for anti-PD-1-resistant metastatic lung cancer. The time point: pre-treatment sample, taken before nivolumab and TIL therapy. The immunoSEQ assay was v3. Assay: immunoSEQ multiplex PCR; the TCRdb copy retains only in-frame clones and omits some. Of some 37,000 clones in the sample, around 79% were seen once. The CDR3 consists of 13 residues. The V and J ends lost 2 bases and 4 bases respectively, with 8 bases between them. Per the germline V gene, CDR1 is MNHEY and CDR2 is SMNVEV (reference sequence). The TCR was taken from a person between 30 and 79 years old with non-small cell lung cancer. The chain recombines TRBV27 with TRBJ1-2; tentative D call: TRBD1 (5 bases). The specimen was blood, collected at baseline. The CDR3 nucleotides are TGTGCCAGCAGTTTAACGGGGGGCTATGGCTACACCTTC. It codes for CASSLTGGYGYTF.